This TCR beta chain derives from a study of blood T cell repertoires in COVID-19. Study information: Some COVID-19 samples were acute and others convalescent; all came from the United States, Italy and Spain.

Original analysis: The authors estimated nucleated cell counts from reference gene primer amplification. Sequencing was performed with immunoSEQ multiplex PCR; in TCRdb, only in-frame clones are kept and a portion is missing. The V and J calls and clone size are taken from that table; D and trimming were inferred from the DNA. The table lists 200,000 or so clones, about 85% of them singletons. The TCR was taken from a man aged 50 to 60 who had recovered from COVID-19. Sequencing used peripheral blood.

The CDR3 DNA is TGTGCCTGGAGTGTAAGACTTAGCTCCTACAATGAGCAGTTCTTC. Residues: CAWSVRLSSYNEQFF. The gene calls are TRBV30 and TRBJ2-1; D unresolved. The CDR3 is made up of 15 amino acids. V lost 0 bases to trimming and J lost 0 bases, with 9 bases between them. Germline loops: CDR1 GTSNPN, CDR2 SVGIG (reference sequence).